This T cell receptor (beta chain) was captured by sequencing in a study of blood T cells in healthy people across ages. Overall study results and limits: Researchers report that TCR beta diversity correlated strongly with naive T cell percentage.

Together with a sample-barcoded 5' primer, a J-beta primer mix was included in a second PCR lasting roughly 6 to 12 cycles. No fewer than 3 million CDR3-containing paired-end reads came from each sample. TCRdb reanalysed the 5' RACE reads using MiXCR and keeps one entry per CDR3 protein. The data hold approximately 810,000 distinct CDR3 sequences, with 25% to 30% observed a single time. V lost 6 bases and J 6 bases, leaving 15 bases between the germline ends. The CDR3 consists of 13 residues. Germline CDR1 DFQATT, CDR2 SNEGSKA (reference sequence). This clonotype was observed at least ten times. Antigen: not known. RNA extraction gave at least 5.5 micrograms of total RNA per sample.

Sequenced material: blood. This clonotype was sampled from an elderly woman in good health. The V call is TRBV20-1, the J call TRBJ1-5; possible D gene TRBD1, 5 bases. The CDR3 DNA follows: TGCAGTGCCGGAAAAGGGGCGGTTCAGCCCCAGCATTTT. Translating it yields CSAGKGAVQPQHF.